This T cell receptor beta chain was documented in a study of blood T cells in healthy people across ages. Sample-barcoded 5' priming and a J-beta primer mix drove a second PCR of about 7 to 11 cycles. MiXCR, run by TCRdb on the 5' RACE reads, gives a single entry per CDR3 protein. The sample holds hundreds of thousands of distinct CDR3 sequences, roughly 25% seen once. This CDR3 has 10 residues. The V gene's germline CDR1 is MDHEN and CDR2 SYDVKM. Trimming stripped 10 bases from V and 6 bases from J, with 10 bases between. The study's findings and limits: Naive T cell percentage strongly correlated with TCR beta diversity.

Donors gave roughly 10 milliliters of peripheral blood apiece. A note on this clonotype: Its antigen is not identified.

The same sample was also used in a study of T cells of mothers and their children.

The V call is TRBV28, the J call TRBJ2-7; no clear D gene. This receptor was taken from a boy aged 5-17 years in good health. The specimen was blood. This CDR3 is CATAFPEQYF. In DNA, the CDR3 is TGTGCCACCGCCTTTCCCGAGCAGTACTTC.